Following are 27 T cell receptor beta chains from one sample sequenced in a study of T cell repertoires in cytomegalovirus infection. No antigen has been identified for these receptors. Using its own MiXCR run on the reads, TCRdb lists one record per CDR3 protein. The table includes approximately 110,000 distinct CDR3 sequences, around 40% detected once. The sample here was CD8+ T cells from cultured PBMCs, taken from culture after CMV antigen stimulation. These receptors came from a human donor in good health (CMV status not recorded). Some clones in this sample may be carry-over from other donors' samples.

The sample holds one count of this clonotype. The chain links TRBV19 to TRBJ1-2; 10 bases fit TRBD1. Germline loops: CDR1 LNHDA, CDR2 SQIVND (reference sequence). After removal of 6 bases from V and 5 bases from J, the junction contained 12 bases not matched to a gene. The CDR3 length is 16 residues. The DNA of the CDR3 is TGTGCCAGTAGCCGGGACAGGGGTTCCCTACGATATGGCTACACCTTC. Protein sequence: CASSRDRGSLRYGYTF.

The chain employs TRBV18 and TRBJ2-1, with no clear D. CDR3 length equals 13 residues. Trimming took 3 bases from V and 5 from J, leaving 8 bases between them. The germline CDR1 and CDR2 sequences are KGHSH and LQKENI. The CDR3 DNA reads TGTGCCAGCTCACCGGTCGAGCACAATGAGCAGTTCTTC. This translates into CASSPVEHNEQFF.

The chain links TRBV9 to TRBJ2-5, with 7 positions matching TRBD2. CDR1 SGDLS and CDR2 YYNGEE come from the germline V gene. The CDR3 is 14 amino acids. With V trimmed by 3 bases and J by 3 bases, 5 bases remained unmatched. The CDR3 coding sequence is TGTGCCAGCAGCGGCGGGGGTCGGAAAGAGACCCAGTACTTC. Its protein product is CASSGGGRKETQYF.

The chain carries TRBV15 and TRBJ2-5; 10 nucleotides match TRBD2. The length of the CDR3 is 17 residues. Germline CDR1 is LNHNV and CDR2 is YYDKDF (reference sequence). V lost 1 base and J lost 1; bases outside the gene matches: 6. The CDR3 loop is CATSRALSGGLQETQYF. DNA of the CDR3: TGTGCCACCAGCAGAGCGCTTAGCGGGGGGCTCCAAGAGACCCAGTACTTC.

This clonotype has a handful of counts. The rearrangement joins TRBV7-2 to TRBJ2-5, with 9 positions matching TRBD1. V was clipped by 4 bases and J by 3 bases; unmatched bases: 0. The CDR3 covers 13 residues. Germline loops: CDR1 SGHTA, CDR2 FQGNSA. The CDR3 is CASSWTGEETQYF. Here the CDR3 DNA reads TGTGCCAGCAGCTGGACAGGGGAAGAGACCCAGTACTTC.

The chain couples TRBV7-6 to TRBJ1-3, with 8 positions matching TRBD1. Trimming removed 0 bases from V and 4 bases from J; junction bases left unmatched: 5. The CDR3 covers 16 residues. Germline loops: CDR1 SGHVS, CDR2 FNYEAQ. CDR3 in DNA: TGTGCCAGCAGCTTAGCGCGCCAGGGGGCGGGAAACACCATATATTTT. Its protein product is CASSLARQGAGNTIYF.

The chain recombines TRBV12-3 or TRBV12-4 with TRBJ2-1; 8 bases align to TRBD2. The V segment lost 5 bases and the J segment 5 bases; nucleotides outside the gene matches: 8. This CDR3 is 15 amino acids long. The CDR3 reads CASSLSGVIDNEQFF. Written as DNA, the CDR3 is TGTGCCAGCAGTCTTAGCGGGGTGATCGACAATGAGCAGTTCTTC.

V usage is TRBV7-6 and J usage is TRBJ2-7; 10 bases align to TRBD1. Germline V lookup: CDR1 SGHVS, CDR2 FNYEAQ. The V and J ends lost 1 base and 5 bases, in that order; junction bases with no gene match: 2. The CDR3 spans 14 residues. This chain's CDR3 is CASSLGQGADEQYF. As DNA, the CDR3 is TGTGCCAGCAGCTTAGGACAGGGGGCCGACGAGCAGTACTTC.

CDR3 region: CAIPYGTSRYNEQFF. As DNA, the CDR3 is TGTGCCATCCCCTACGGGACTAGCCGCTACAATGAGCAGTTCTTC. V is TRBV7-6 and J is TRBJ2-1, with TRBD2 identical over 9 bases. The ends lost 10 bases at V and 3 bases at J; junction bases unmatched: 10. Germline V CDR1 and CDR2: SGHVS, FNYEAQ. The CDR3 is made up of 15 amino acids.

This rearrangement joins TRBV4-3 to TRBJ1-3; a weak D match, TRBD1 (6 bases). This CDR3 contains 17 residues. Germline loops: CDR1 LGHNA, CDR2 YSLEER. Trimming cost V 3 bases and J 0 bases, with 15 bases left between them. DNA for the CDR3: TGCGCCAGCAGCCACCCTGGGCAGGGACACTCTGGAAACACCATATATTTT. Translation gives CASSHPGQGHSGNTIYF.

The chain employs TRBV27 and TRBJ2-2; a possible D gene is TRBD2 (6 bases). The CDR3 contains 14 residues. V was shortened by 8 bases and J by 2 bases, with 12 bases between the two germline ends. The V gene's germline CDR1 is MNHEY and CDR2 SMNVEV (reference sequence). CDR3 sequence: CASRGGVNTGELFF. The CDR3 DNA sequence: TGTGCCAGCCGCGGAGGGGTAAACACCGGGGAGCTGTTTTTT.

This clonotype was picked up one time. The rearrangement links TRBV6-1 to TRBJ1-1; D is ambiguous. V shed 6 bases and J shed 4 bases, with 6 bases lying between them. The CDR3 is made up of 11 amino acids. The germline CDR1 and CDR2 sequences are MNHNS and SASEGT. Here the CDR3 reads CASRPITEAFF. The CDR3 bases are TGTGCCAGCAGACCCATCACTGAAGCTTTCTTT.

The chain recombines TRBV3-1 with TRBJ2-3, with TRBD2 as a possible D gene (5 bases). The V end lost 4 bases, the J end lost 6 bases, and 17 bases lay between the germline ends. CDR1 is LGHDT and CDR2 is YNNKEL in the germline V gene (reference sequence). The CDR3 has 15 residues. DNA for the CDR3: TGTGCCAGCAGCCGGACTGATGGACCGACTGATACGCAGTATTTT. It is translated as CASSRTDGPTDTQYF.

The V and J genes are TRBV20-1 and TRBJ2-5; TRBD2 might be the D (6 bases). The germline CDR1 and CDR2 sequences are DFQATT and SNEGSKA (reference sequence). This CDR3 is built from 15 residues. Trimming cost V 6 bases and J 0 bases, with 17 bases left between them. CDR3 sequence: CSARSGRGDQETQYF. The DNA of the CDR3 is TGCAGTGCCCGATCGGGGCGGGGAGACCAAGAGACCCAGTACTTC.

This clonotype was detected many times. The chain uses TRBV6-5 and TRBJ1-5; the D is unclear. From germline, CDR1 is MNHEY and CDR2 SVGAGI. The V end lost 4 bases, the J end lost 10 bases, and 20 bases lay between the germline ends. The CDR3 totals 15 residues. The CDR3 protein is CASSSSSTGIYPQHF. The DNA of the CDR3 is TGTGCCAGCAGTTCTAGTTCGACCGGAATATATCCCCAGCATTTT.

The chain combines TRBV7-2 with TRBJ2-7, with no clear D. The CDR3 totals 14 residues. Deletions cut 1 base from V and 2 bases from J, with 9 bases between. Germline V gene data show CDR1 as SGHTA and CDR2 as FQGNSA. The CDR3 loop is CASSLVPGPYEQYF. In DNA form, the CDR3 reads TGTGCCAGCAGCTTAGTTCCGGGCCCCTACGAGCAGTACTTC.

V usage is TRBV12-3 or TRBV12-4 and J usage is TRBJ1-2; no reliable D call. V shed 3 bases and J shed 2 bases, with 7 bases lying between them. CDR3 length equals 13 residues. This chain's CDR3 is CASSLAANYGYTF. Written as DNA, the CDR3 is TGTGCCAGCAGTTTGGCGGCAAACTATGGCTACACCTTC.

This clonotype was recorded a few times. The chain couples TRBV12-3 or TRBV12-4 to TRBJ2-5; D is possibly TRBD1 (6 bases). V dropped 1 base and J dropped 3 bases, with 9 bases sitting between them. The CDR3 has 14 amino acids. Here the CDR3 DNA reads TGTGCCAGCAGTTTAGGGGCAGGGGAAGAGACCCAGTACTTC. It specifies CASSLGAGEETQYF.

On this clonotype itself: A read error may be the cause here, since a much bigger clone is one base away. This chain connects TRBV27 to TRBJ2-1; 7 bases are a match to TRBD2. This CDR3 is 14 amino acids long. With 3 bases clipped from V and 5 bases from J, the junction kept 4 bases outside the gene matches. From germline, CDR1 is MNHEY and CDR2 SMNVEV (reference sequence). The CDR3 loop is CASSLSSGDNEQFF. In DNA form, the CDR3 reads TGTGCCAGCAGTTTGTCTAGCGGAGACAATGAGCAGTTCTTC.

The chain recombines TRBV7-2 with TRBJ2-1; TRBD2 matches 10 bases. Germline lookup yields CDR1 SGHTA and CDR2 FQGNSA. Trimming cost V 6 bases and J 5 bases; bases outside gene matches: 10. This CDR3 has 16 amino acids. The CDR3 region is CASSPTAGGLDNEQFF. CDR3 in DNA: TGTGCCAGCAGTCCAACAGCGGGGGGGCTGGACAATGAGCAGTTCTTC. The full variable domain, with the rest looked up from reference TRBV7-2 and TRBJ2-1, is GAGVSQSPSNKVTEKGKDVELRCDPISGHTALYWYRQSLGQGLEFLIYFQGNSAPDKSGLPSDRFSAERTGGSVSTLTIQRTQQEDSAVYLCASSPTAGGLDNEQFFGPGTRLTVL.

This rearrangement joins TRBV7-9 to TRBJ2-1, with unresolved D. CDR3 length: 13 residues. Trimming took 5 bases from V and 3 from J, leaving 8 bases between them. Germline V lookup: CDR1 SEHNR, CDR2 FQNEAQ (reference sequence). CDR3 sequence: CASSPIGYNEQFF. CDR3 DNA sequence: TGTGCCAGCAGCCCGATAGGCTACAATGAGCAGTTCTTC. Looking up the rest from reference TRBV7-9 and TRBJ2-1 gives the full variable domain: DTGVSQNPRHKITKRGQNVTFRCDPISEHNRLYWYRQTLGQGPEFLTYFQNEAQLEKSRLLSDRFSAERPKGSFSTLEIQRTEQGDSAMYLCASSPIGYNEQFFGPGTRLTVL.

The chain couples TRBV27 to TRBJ1-2; perhaps TRBD1 as D (6 bases). The germline gives CDR1 MNHEY, CDR2 SMNVEV (reference sequence). The CDR3 totals 13 residues. Trimming removed 7 bases at V and 2 bases at J, with 11 bases between. The DNA for the CDR3 is TGTGCCAGCAAGGAGGGGGAAAACTATGGCTACACCTTC. Protein product: CASKEGENYGYTF.

The J gene is TRBJ2-3, the V gene TRBV6-5; unclear D gene. The CDR3 loop spans 16 amino acids. V was trimmed by 6 bases and J by 0 bases, leaving 16 bases between them. Germline CDR1 reads MNHEY; CDR2 reads SVGAGI. CDR3: CASSDPAATSTDTQYF. The CDR3 bases are TGTGCCAGCAGCGACCCGGCTGCCACTAGCACAGATACGCAGTATTTT.

V is TRBV12-3 or TRBV12-4 and J is TRBJ2-2; 9 bases line up with TRBD2. The length of the CDR3 is 19 residues. V shed 1 base, J shed 3 bases, and the junction held 12 bases outside the gene matches. The CDR3 spells CASSLEGGSGGPYTGELFF. CDR3 bases: TGTGCCAGCAGTTTAGAAGGTGGTAGCGGGGGCCCATACACCGGGGAGCTGTTTTTT.

The table lists this clonotype with a few counts. The V gene is TRBV7-9, the J gene TRBJ2-3; a weak D match, TRBD2 (5 bases). The length of the CDR3 is 15 residues. V lost 1 base to trimming and J lost 0 bases, with 8 bases between them. CDR1 and CDR2 (germline): SEHNR, FQNEAQ (reference sequence). CDR3 in amino acids: CASSLDGESTDTQYF. The CDR3 coding sequence is TGTGCCAGCAGCTTAGACGGGGAGAGCACAGATACGCAGTATTTT.

This clonotype appeared a few times. This sequence joins TRBV6-5 and TRBJ2-1; tentatively, D is TRBD2 (7 bases). Per germline, CDR1 MNHEY and CDR2 SVGAGI. This CDR3 is built from 14 residues. Trimming removed 9 bases from V and 2 bases from J, with 14 bases in between. The CDR3 is CASRQGGAYNEQFF. The CDR3 nucleotides read TGTGCCAGTCGTCAAGGGGGGGCCTACAATGAGCAGTTCTTC.

V usage is TRBV7-2 and J usage is TRBJ1-2; tentative D call: TRBD1 (5 bases). Trimming shortened V by 5 bases and J by 4 bases, and 17 bases separated the two germline ends. The germline CDR1 and CDR2 sequences are SGHTA and FQGNSA. This CDR3 has 15 residues. CDR3 coding DNA: TGTGCCAGCAGCAACAAGGTGGGGGGTCTCTATGGCTACACCTTC. The encoded protein is CASSNKVGGLYGYTF.